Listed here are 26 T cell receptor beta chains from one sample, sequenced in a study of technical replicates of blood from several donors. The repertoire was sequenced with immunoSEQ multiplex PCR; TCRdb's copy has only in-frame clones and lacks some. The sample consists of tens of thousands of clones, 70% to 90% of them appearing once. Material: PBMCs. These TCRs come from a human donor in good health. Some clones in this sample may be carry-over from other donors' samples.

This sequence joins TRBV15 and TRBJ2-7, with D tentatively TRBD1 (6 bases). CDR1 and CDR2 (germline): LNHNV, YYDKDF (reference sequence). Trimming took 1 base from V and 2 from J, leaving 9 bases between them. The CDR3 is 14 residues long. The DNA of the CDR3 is TGTGCCACCAGCAGAGTCGGACAGCCCTACGAGCAGTACTTC. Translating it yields CATSRVGQPYEQYF.

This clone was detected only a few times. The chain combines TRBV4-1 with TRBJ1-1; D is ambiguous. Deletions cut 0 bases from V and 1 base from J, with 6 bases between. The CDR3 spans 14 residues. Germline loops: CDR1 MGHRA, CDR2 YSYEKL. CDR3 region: CASSQDLWNTEAFF. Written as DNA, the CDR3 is TGCGCCAGCAGCCAAGATCTCTGGAACACTGAAGCTTTCTTT.

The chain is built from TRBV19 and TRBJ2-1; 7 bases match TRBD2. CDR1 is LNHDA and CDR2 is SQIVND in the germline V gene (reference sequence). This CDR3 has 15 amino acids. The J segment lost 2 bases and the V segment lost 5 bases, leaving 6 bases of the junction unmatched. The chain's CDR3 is CASSFGGGPYNEQFF. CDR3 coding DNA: TGTGCCAGTAGTTTCGGGGGAGGGCCCTACAATGAGCAGTTCTTC.

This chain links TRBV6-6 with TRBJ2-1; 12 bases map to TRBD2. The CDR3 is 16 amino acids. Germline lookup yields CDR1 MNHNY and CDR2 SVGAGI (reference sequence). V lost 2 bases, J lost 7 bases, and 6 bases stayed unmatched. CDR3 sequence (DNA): TGTGCCAGCAGTTACCTACTAGCGGGGGGTGGAAATGAGCAGTTCTTC. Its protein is CASSYLLAGGGNEQFF.

CDR3 nucleotides: TGTGCCAGCAGCCTCGACCCTAACGACAGGGGGTATTACAATGAGCAGTTCTTC. Protein sequence: CASSLDPNDRGYYNEQFF. V and J are TRBV4-2 and TRBJ2-1; 9 bases agree with TRBD1. Germline assignment: CDR1 LGHNA and CDR2 YNFKEQ. The CDR3 extends over 18 amino acids. V gave up 4 bases and J gave up 4 bases; unmatched junction bases: 14.

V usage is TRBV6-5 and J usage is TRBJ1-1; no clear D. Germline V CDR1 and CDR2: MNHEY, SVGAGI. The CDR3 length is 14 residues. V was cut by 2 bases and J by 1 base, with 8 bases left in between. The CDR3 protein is CASSYASRNTEAFF. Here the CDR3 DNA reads TGTGCCAGCAGTTACGCTTCCAGGAACACTGAAGCTTTCTTT.

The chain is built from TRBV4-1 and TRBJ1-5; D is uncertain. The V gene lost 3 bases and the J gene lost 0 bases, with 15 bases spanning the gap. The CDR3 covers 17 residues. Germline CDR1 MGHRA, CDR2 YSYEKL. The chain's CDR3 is CASSHPGEGYSNQPQHF. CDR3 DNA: TGCGCCAGCAGCCACCCCGGGGAGGGCTATAGCAATCAGCCCCAGCATTTT.

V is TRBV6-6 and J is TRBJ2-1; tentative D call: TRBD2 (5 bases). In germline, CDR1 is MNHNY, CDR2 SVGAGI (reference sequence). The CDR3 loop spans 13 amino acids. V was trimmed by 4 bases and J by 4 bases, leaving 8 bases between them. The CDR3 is CASSSRGYNEQFF. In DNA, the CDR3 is TGTGCCAGCAGTTCTCGGGGATACAATGAGCAGTTCTTC.

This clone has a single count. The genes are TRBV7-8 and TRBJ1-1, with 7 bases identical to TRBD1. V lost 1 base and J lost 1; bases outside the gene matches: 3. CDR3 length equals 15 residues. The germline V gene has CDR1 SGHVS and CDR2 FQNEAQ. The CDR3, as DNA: TGTGCCAGCAGCTTAGGAGGGGGCAGGAACACTGAAGCTTTCTTT. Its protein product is CASSLGGGRNTEAFF. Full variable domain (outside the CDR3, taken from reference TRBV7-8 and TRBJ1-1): GAGVSQSPRYKVAKRGQDVALRCDPISGHVSLFWYQQALGQGPEFLTYFQNEAQLDKSGLPSDRFFAERPEGSVSTLKIQRTQQEDSAVYLCASSLGGGRNTEAFFGQGTRLTVV.

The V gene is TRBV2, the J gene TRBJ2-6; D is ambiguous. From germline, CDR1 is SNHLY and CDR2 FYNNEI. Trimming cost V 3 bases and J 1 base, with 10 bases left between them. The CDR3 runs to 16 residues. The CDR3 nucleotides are TGTGCCAGCAGTGAGGGCCGCAATTCTGGGGCCAACGTCCTGACTTTC. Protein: CASSEGRNSGANVLTF.

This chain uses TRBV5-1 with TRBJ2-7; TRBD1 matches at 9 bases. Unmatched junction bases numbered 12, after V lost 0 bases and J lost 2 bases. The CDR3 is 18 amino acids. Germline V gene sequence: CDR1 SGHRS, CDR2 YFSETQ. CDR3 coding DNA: TGCGCCAGCAGCTTGGGCGAGGACAGGGGCTTCCGAACCTACGAGCAGTACTTC. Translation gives CASSLGEDRGFRTYEQYF.

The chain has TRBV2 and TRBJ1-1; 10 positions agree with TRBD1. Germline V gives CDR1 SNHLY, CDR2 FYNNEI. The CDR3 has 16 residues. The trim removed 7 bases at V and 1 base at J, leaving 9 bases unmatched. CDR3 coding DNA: TGTGCCAGCACGAGCGACAGGGGGCGGAGGAACACTGAAGCTTTCTTT. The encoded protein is CASTSDRGRRNTEAFF.

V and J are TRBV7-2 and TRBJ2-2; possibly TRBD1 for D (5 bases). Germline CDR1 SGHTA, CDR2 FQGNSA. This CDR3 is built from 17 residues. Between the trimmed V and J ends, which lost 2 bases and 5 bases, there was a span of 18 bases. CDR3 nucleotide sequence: TGTGCCAGCAGCTTATCCAGGGCCGCAGGGAATACCGGGGAGCTGTTTTTT. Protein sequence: CASSLSRAAGNTGELFF.

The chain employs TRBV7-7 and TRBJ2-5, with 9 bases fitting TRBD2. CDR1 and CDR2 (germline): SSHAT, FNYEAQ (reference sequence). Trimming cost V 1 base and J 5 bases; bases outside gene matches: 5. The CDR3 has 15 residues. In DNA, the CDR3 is TGTGCCAGCAGCTTAGGCCTAGCGGGAAGGGAGACCCAGTACTTC. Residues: CASSLGLAGRETQYF.

This chain's CDR3 is CASRQGQGNTGELFF. For the CDR3, the DNA is TGTGCCAGCAGGCAGGGACAGGGGAACACCGGGGAGCTGTTTTTT. The chain recombines TRBV2 with TRBJ2-2; 9 nucleotides match TRBD1. Germline V lookup: CDR1 SNHLY, CDR2 FYNNEI. Trimming removed 6 bases from V and 1 base from J; junction bases left unmatched: 3. This CDR3 comprises 15 residues.

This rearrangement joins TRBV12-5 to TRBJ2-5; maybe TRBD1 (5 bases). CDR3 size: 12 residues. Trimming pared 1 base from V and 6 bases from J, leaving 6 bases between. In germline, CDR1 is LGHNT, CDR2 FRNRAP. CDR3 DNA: TGTGCTAGTGGTTTGGAGGGGAAGACCCAGTACTTC. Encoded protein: CASGLEGKTQYF.

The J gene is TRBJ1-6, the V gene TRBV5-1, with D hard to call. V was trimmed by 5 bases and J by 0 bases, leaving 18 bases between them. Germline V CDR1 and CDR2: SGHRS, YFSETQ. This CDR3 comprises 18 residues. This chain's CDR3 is CASSSPTGRSSYNSPLHF. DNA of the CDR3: TGCGCCAGCAGTTCCCCTACGGGGAGGAGCTCCTATAATTCACCCCTCCACTTT.

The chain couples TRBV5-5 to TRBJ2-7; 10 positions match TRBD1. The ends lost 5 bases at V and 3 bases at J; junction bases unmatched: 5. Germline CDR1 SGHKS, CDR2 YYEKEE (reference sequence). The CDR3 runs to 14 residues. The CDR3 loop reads CASSAGQGIYEQYF. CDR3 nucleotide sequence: TGTGCCAGCAGTGCGGGACAGGGGATCTACGAGCAGTACTTC.

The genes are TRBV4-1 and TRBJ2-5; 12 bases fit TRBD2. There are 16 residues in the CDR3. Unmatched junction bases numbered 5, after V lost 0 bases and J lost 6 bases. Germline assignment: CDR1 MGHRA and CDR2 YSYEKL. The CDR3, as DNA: TGCGCCAGCAGCCAAGATCAGCTAGCGGGAGGGAAGACCCAGTACTTC. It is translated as CASSQDQLAGGKTQYF.

The CDR3 DNA is TGTGCCAGCAGTTTTTCGAGCTCCTACGAGCAGTACTTC. It encodes CASSFSSSYEQYF. The chain recombines TRBV14 with TRBJ2-7, with unresolved D. CDR3 size: 13 residues. Trimming removed 6 bases at V and 0 bases at J, with 9 bases between. CDR1 and CDR2 from the germline V gene are SGHDN and FVKESK.

CDR3: CASSQEDGGQGTASAFF. The CDR3 DNA is TGTGCCAGCAGCCAAGAGGACGGGGGACAGGGGACGGCGTCAGCTTTCTTT. J is TRBJ1-1 and V is TRBV4-2, with 10 bases matching TRBD1. The junction had 14 bases not matched to a gene; V was cut back by 0 bases and J by 10 bases. The length of the CDR3 is 17 residues. From germline, CDR1 is LGHNA and CDR2 YNFKEQ.

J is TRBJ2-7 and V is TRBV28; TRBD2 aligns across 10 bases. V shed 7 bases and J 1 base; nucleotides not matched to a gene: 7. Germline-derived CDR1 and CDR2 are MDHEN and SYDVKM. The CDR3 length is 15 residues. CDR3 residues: CASTNSGGFSYEQYF. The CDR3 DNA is TGTGCCAGCACTAATAGCGGGGGGTTTTCCTACGAGCAGTACTTC.

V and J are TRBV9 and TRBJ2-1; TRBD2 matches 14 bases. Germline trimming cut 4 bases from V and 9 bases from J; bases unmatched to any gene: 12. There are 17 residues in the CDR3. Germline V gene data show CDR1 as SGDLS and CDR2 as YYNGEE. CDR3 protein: CASSPDRGLAGVGEQFF. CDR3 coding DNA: TGTGCCAGCAGCCCAGATCGGGGACTAGCGGGAGTGGGTGAGCAGTTCTTC.

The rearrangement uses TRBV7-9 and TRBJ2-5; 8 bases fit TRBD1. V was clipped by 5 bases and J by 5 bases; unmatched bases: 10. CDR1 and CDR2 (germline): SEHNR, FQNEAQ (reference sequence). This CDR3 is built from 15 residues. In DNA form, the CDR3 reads TGTGCCAGCAGCATAGACCCAGGGGGCAGGGAGACCCAGTACTTC. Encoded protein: CASSIDPGGRETQYF.

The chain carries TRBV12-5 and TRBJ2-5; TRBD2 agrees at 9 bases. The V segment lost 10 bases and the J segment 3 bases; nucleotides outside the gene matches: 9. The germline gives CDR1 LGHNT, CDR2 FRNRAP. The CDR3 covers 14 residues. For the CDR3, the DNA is TGTGCTACCTCCCGCGGGGGGGCAGAAGAGACCCAGTACTTC. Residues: CATSRGGAEETQYF.

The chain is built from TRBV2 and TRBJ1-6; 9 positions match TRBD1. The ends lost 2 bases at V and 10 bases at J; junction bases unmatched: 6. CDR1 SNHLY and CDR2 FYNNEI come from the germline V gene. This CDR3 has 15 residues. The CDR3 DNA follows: TGTGCCAGCAGTGAACGGACAGGGGTCGGGTCACCCCTCCACTTT. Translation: CASSERTGVGSPLHF.